Below, 25 T cell receptor beta chains from the same sample are listed, as sequenced in a study of blood T cells in healthy people across ages (dated by TCRdb to about 2015). Library preparation employed 5' RACE. Sequencing relied on an Illumina HiSeq 2500. A second PCR of about 7 to 12 cycles was performed with a sample-barcoded 5' primer and a J-beta primer mix. TCRdb ran its own pipeline on the public reads, namely fastp trimming at Q25 and MiXCR clone calling, and kept in-frame beta chains. Records with the same CDR3 protein are collapsed into one entry carrying the most frequent genes and DNA. The sample records approximately 780,000 distinct CDR3 sequences, about a quarter of which are singletons. The top ten clones comprise 3% of the sample. In addition, the sample was reused for a study of T cells of mothers and their children.

Material: blood. The receptors derive from a boy younger than 18 in good health.

The chain employs TRBV5-1 and TRBJ2-5, with TRBD2 matching 7 bases. The CDR3 covers 15 residues. Germline V gene data show CDR1 as SGHRS and CDR2 as YFSETQ. With 4 bases clipped from V and 2 bases from J, the junction kept 8 bases outside the gene matches. The CDR3 DNA reads as TGCGCCAGCAGCCTAGACGGGGGGATACAAGAGACCCAGTACTTC. This sequence encodes CASSLDGGIQETQYF.

This clonotype has only a few counts. The chain employs TRBV5-1 and TRBJ2-2, with 7 nucleotides matching TRBD2. Losses at the gene ends were 0 bases for V and 7 bases for J; bases not matched to a gene: 3. CDR1 and CDR2 from the germline V gene are SGHRS and YFSETQ. The CDR3 is 14 amino acids. The CDR3 DNA follows: TGCGCCAGCAGCTTGGGACTAGCCGGCGGGGAGCTGTTTTTT. This gives the protein CASSLGLAGGELFF.

This clonotype was seen only a few times. The chain joins TRBV28 to TRBJ1-2; D unclear. CDR3 length: 14 residues. Germline lookup yields CDR1 MDHEN and CDR2 SYDVKM. Between the trimmed V and J ends, which lost 6 bases and 8 bases, there was a span of 19 bases. The DNA for the CDR3 is TGTGCCAGCAGCACTCCTGGCTCTTTGAAGGGCTACACCTTC. Encoded protein: CASSTPGSLKGYTF.

V gene TRBV6-5 combines with J gene TRBJ2-2; 12 bases are a match to TRBD2. Per the germline V gene, CDR1 is MNHEY and CDR2 is SVGAGI. The V segment lost 6 bases and the J segment 9 bases; nucleotides outside the gene matches: 8. CDR3 length: 15 amino acids. CDR3 residues: CASSSSGGALRELFF. CDR3 sequence (DNA): TGTGCCAGCAGCTCTAGCGGGGGGGCATTAAGGGAGCTGTTTTTT.

The J gene is TRBJ2-5, the V gene TRBV7-2, with a possible D match to TRBD2 (5 bases). Trimming cost V 4 bases and J 11 bases, with 17 bases left between them. This CDR3 contains 13 residues. Germline lookup yields CDR1 SGHTA and CDR2 FQGNSA. The CDR3 sequence: CASSSRTQKVQYF. The CDR3 region has the DNA TGTGCCAGCAGCTCCCGGACTCAAAAGGTTCAGTACTTC.

This clonotype occurred a few times. The chain links TRBV3-1 to TRBJ2-2; D unclear. V was pared by 4 bases and J by 6 bases, with 15 bases between. The CDR3 length is 15 residues. CDR1 and CDR2 from the germline V gene are LGHDT and YNNKEL (reference sequence). The CDR3 DNA reads TGTGCCAGCAGCCCGGAGAACTCCCCTCCCGGGGAGCTGTTTTTT. This sequence encodes CASSPENSPPGELFF.

The table lists this clonotype with a few counts. The rearrangement joins TRBV12-3 or TRBV12-4 to TRBJ1-2, with D tentatively TRBD1 (6 bases). Trimming shortened V by 5 bases and J by 3 bases, and 13 bases separated the two germline ends. The CDR3 contains 14 residues. The CDR3: CASSPGQRHYGYTF. The CDR3 region has the DNA TGTGCCAGCAGTCCCGGACAGCGGCACTATGGCTACACCTTC.

This clonotype showed up just a few times. This rearrangement joins TRBV10-3 to TRBJ1-2; D remains ambiguous. CDR3 size: 13 residues. The germline V gene has CDR1 ENHRY and CDR2 SYGVKD. Between the trimmed V and J ends, which lost 2 bases and 6 bases, there was a span of 10 bases. CDR3 region: CAISEILGDGYTF. The CDR3 DNA reads TGTGCCATCAGTGAGATATTAGGAGATGGCTACACCTTC.

The chain carries TRBV12-3 or TRBV12-4 and TRBJ2-1, with D unresolved. The CDR3 sequence is 16 residues long. Trimming stripped 1 base from V and 9 bases from J, with 19 bases between. DNA of the CDR3: TGTGCCAGCAGTTTAGACCCCGACCTACATCCCGGTGAGCAGTTCTTC. Translated, it gives CASSLDPDLHPGEQFF.

This clonotype was observed many times. This rearrangement joins TRBV7-9 to TRBJ1-1; D unresolved. V lost 5 bases to trimming and J lost 3 bases, with 4 bases between them. CDR1 is SEHNR and CDR2 is FQNEAQ in the germline V gene (reference sequence). The CDR3 spans 11 residues. The CDR3 region is CASSRYTEAFF. CDR3 nucleotide sequence: TGTGCCAGCAGCCGGTACACTGAAGCTTTCTTT.

A few counts support this clonotype. The chain joins TRBV7-3 to TRBJ2-3; D possibly corresponds to TRBD1 (6 bases). V lost 5 bases to trimming and J lost 4 bases, with 16 bases between them. This CDR3 contains 15 residues. Germline V gene data show CDR1 as SGHTA and CDR2 as FQGTGA. The CDR3 is CASSALQGFSDTQYF. For the CDR3, the DNA is TGTGCCAGCAGCGCGCTACAGGGTTTCTCAGATACGCAGTATTTT.

In this sample, this clonotype turned up a few times. CDR3 amino acids: CASSPTAGTETQYF. The CDR3 region has the DNA TGTGCCAGCAGCCCAACGGCGGGGACGGAGACCCAGTACTTC. The chain carries TRBV7-6 and TRBJ2-1; the D gene is possibly TRBD2 (6 bases). The J call may not be correct, given that the DNA end is closer to TRBJ2-5. Germline values: CDR1 SGHVS, CDR2 FNYEAQ. The CDR3 has 14 residues.

The table lists this clonotype with a few counts. The chain recombines TRBV15 with TRBJ2-5; the D gene is possibly TRBD2 (5 bases). V was clipped by 2 bases and J by 11 bases, with 18 bases between them. Germline values: CDR1 LNHNV, CDR2 YYDKDF (reference sequence). This CDR3 has 14 amino acids. In DNA, the CDR3 is TGTGCCACCAGCAGAAAGAGCGTTGGAGGAGAGCAGTACTTC. The encoded protein is CATSRKSVGGEQYF.

This clonotype was found a few times. J is TRBJ2-7 and V is TRBV28; 7 nucleotides match TRBD1. This CDR3 contains 12 residues. Germline V lookup: CDR1 MDHEN, CDR2 SYDVKM. V lost 8 bases, J lost 7 bases, and 8 bases stayed unmatched. Written as DNA, the CDR3 is TGTGCCAGCGTCGGGACAGTCGGAGAGCAGTACTTC. It codes for CASVGTVGEQYF.

This clonotype occurred a few times. The chain is built from TRBV6-1 and TRBJ2-7; the D gene is possibly TRBD2 (6 bases). From germline, CDR1 is MNHNS and CDR2 SASEGT. CDR3 length: 16 amino acids. V lost 5 bases and J 0 bases, leaving 17 bases between the germline ends. CDR3 loop: CASSTRDVRSSYEQYF. In DNA, the CDR3 is TGTGCCAGCAGTACGCGGGACGTAAGGAGCTCCTACGAGCAGTACTTC.

The chain combines TRBV5-1 with TRBJ2-5; tentatively, D is TRBD1 (6 bases). Germline V lookup: CDR1 SGHRS, CDR2 YFSETQ. V lost 2 bases and J lost 3, with 11 bases in between. The CDR3 has 14 residues. CDR3: CASSFRGQKETQYF. The DNA of the CDR3 is TGCGCCAGCAGCTTCAGAGGACAGAAAGAGACCCAGTACTTC.

This clonotype was observed at least ten times. V is TRBV5-5 and J is TRBJ2-3; TRBD2 matches at 7 bases. This CDR3 is built from 15 residues. After removal of 2 bases from V and 2 bases from J, the junction contained 5 bases not matched to a gene. Germline lookup yields CDR1 SGHKS and CDR2 YYEKEE (reference sequence). In DNA form, the CDR3 reads TGTGCCAGCAGCTTAGCGGGGCCGACCACAGATACGCAGTATTTT. Its translation: CASSLAGPTTDTQYF.

This chain connects TRBV12-3 or TRBV12-4 to TRBJ2-1, with 8 bases identical to TRBD2. CDR3 length: 13 amino acids. V was clipped by 6 bases and J by 5 bases; unmatched bases: 3. The CDR3 DNA is TGTGCCAGCAGACCGACTAGCGACAATGAGCAGTTCTTC. It specifies CASRPTSDNEQFF.

This clonotype has a handful of counts. This sequence joins TRBV5-1 and TRBJ1-2, with D unclear. V lost 1 base and J 2 bases, leaving 6 bases between the germline ends. Germline V gene data show CDR1 as SGHRS and CDR2 as YFSETQ. CDR3 length equals 13 residues. Written as DNA, the CDR3 is TGCGCCAGCAGCTTGTTCCAGAACTATGGCTACACCTTC. It translates to CASSLFQNYGYTF.

V and J are TRBV5-1 and TRBJ2-1; 10 bases are a match to TRBD2. The CDR3 sequence is 18 residues long. The trim removed 4 bases at V and 2 bases at J, leaving 12 bases unmatched. The germline gives CDR1 SGHRS, CDR2 YFSETQ. The CDR3 protein is CASSPSPSGGGTYNEQFF. In DNA, the CDR3 is TGCGCCAGCAGCCCGTCCCCTAGCGGGGGAGGGACCTACAATGAGCAGTTCTTC.

This clonotype was seen only a few times. V gene TRBV6-4 combines with J gene TRBJ2-2; D is perhaps TRBD2 (5 bases). Germline lookup yields CDR1 MRHNA and CDR2 SNTAGT. V lost 3 bases, J lost 5 bases, and 10 bases lay in between. This CDR3 has 14 amino acids. CDR3 region: CASSETSGTGELFF. The CDR3 DNA sequence: TGTGCCAGCAGTGAAACCTCGGGGACCGGGGAGCTGTTTTTT.

This clonotype has just a few counts. This sequence joins TRBV5-1 and TRBJ1-4; no clear D. The germline V gene encodes CDR1 SGHRS and CDR2 YFSETQ. Trimming took 5 bases from V and 0 from J, leaving 5 bases between them. CDR3 length: 13 amino acids. The CDR3 sequence is CASRPTTNEKLFF. CDR3 nucleotide sequence: TGCGCCAGCAGGCCGACAACTAATGAAAAACTGTTTTTT.

This chain connects TRBV6-6 to TRBJ1-3, with D possibly TRBD1 on 6 matching bases. This CDR3 region has 16 residues. With 2 bases removed from V and 0 bases from J, the gap between germline ends came to 11 bases. The germline CDR1 and CDR2 sequences are MNHNY and SVGAGI (reference sequence). CDR3: CASSYGQGSSGNTIYF. The DNA for the CDR3 is TGTGCCAGCAGTTACGGGCAGGGGTCCTCTGGAAACACCATATATTTT.

CDR3 DNA: TGCGCCAGCAGCCAAGTCACAGCCCAAGAGACCCAGTACTTC. Amino acids: CASSQVTAQETQYF. This chain uses TRBV4-1 with TRBJ2-5, with D uncertain. The germline V gene has CDR1 MGHRA and CDR2 YSYEKL. The CDR3 totals 14 residues. The V and J ends lost 1 base and 1 base respectively, with 7 bases between them.

The sample holds a few counts of this clonotype. The chain couples TRBV9 to TRBJ2-5; D is uncertain. The J call may be faulty, since TRBJ2-1 better matches the DNA end. This CDR3 is built from 12 residues. From germline, CDR1 is SGDLS and CDR2 YYNGEE. The CDR3 region has the DNA TGTGCCAGCAGCGTAGGAAGTTTTGAGCAGTTCTTC. Its translation: CASSVGSFEQFF.